This TCR beta chain was recorded in a study of cytomegalovirus exposure and HLA in healthy donors. J was trimmed by 5 bases and V by 0 bases; bases with no gene match: 6. From germline, CDR1 is MNHEY and CDR2 SVGAGI. This CDR3 region has 15 residues. Worth noting for this clone: Its antigen is not identified.

In the PCR, 60 Vbeta and 13 Jbeta primers were used. Here immunoSEQ multiplex PCR was the method, and the copy in TCRdb shows in-frame clones only, minus some. Of hundreds of thousands of clones in the sample, over 60% were seen once. Study findings and constraints: Later, an analysis found that common viral pathogens appeared to be linked with several of the most significant clusters. An analysis that was carried out later associated fewer than 20,000 TCR beta sequences with HLA alleles at 0.05 false discovery rate. V- and J-gene trimming in TCR beta was tied to a missense DCLRE1C variant by an analysis performed later.

V is TRBV6-5 and J is TRBJ1-1, with TRBD1 identical over 7 bases. The clonotype comes from a man aged 18-30 years in good health and CMV-seronegative. The specimen sequenced was PBMCs. CDR3 in amino acids: CASSYSTQGGTEAFF. In DNA form, the CDR3 reads TGTGCCAGCAGTTACTCGACCCAGGGGGGAACTGAAGCTTTCTTT.